The 4 T cell receptor gamma chains reported below all come from one sample, sequenced in a study of Vδ1+ human thymocytes. These TCRs are of unknown antigen specificity. Study-wide results and limits: Thymic TRG and TRD repertoires appeared highly polyclonal, with Gaussian CDR3 length distributions.

The template was reverse-transcribed extracted RNA. The CDR3 regions were amplified by multiplex PCR from V-gene primers to a constant-region primer. TCRdb reprocessed the multiplex PCR reads using CATT. Of over 20,000 gamma-chain clones listed, roughly 15% were seen once; the top ten hold over 1.5%. Sequenced input: Vdelta1+ gamma-delta thymocytes from the thymus. Regarding subset: FACS-sorted CD3+ TCRalphabeta- TCRVdelta1+ TCRVdelta2- thymocytes. Receptors were obtained from a child less than two years old who had congenital heart surgery.

The rearrangement joins TRGV4 to TRGJP1. The CDR3 consists of 12 residues. The V segment lost 6 bases and the J segment 11 bases; nucleotides outside the gene matches: 9. Germline values: CDR1 EGSTGY, CDR2 YDSYTSSV. Here the CDR3 DNA reads TGTGCCACCTGGAAGATAGGATGGTTCAAGATATTT. This gives the protein CATWKIGWFKIF.

This clone was counted between two and nine times. The same CDR3 arises from other DNA sequences in this sample as well. The chain combines TRGV9 with TRGJ1 or TRGJ2. CDR1 and CDR2 (germline): GITISATS, ISYDGTV (reference sequence). V lost 2 bases to trimming and J lost 4 bases; unmatched junction nucleotides: 5. The CDR3 runs to 13 residues. This CDR3 is CALWEAPYYKKLF. Written as DNA, the CDR3 is TGTGCCTTGTGGGAGGCTCCATATTATAAGAAACTCTTT.

The chain links TRGV3 to TRGJ1 or TRGJ2. Losses at the gene ends were 3 bases for V and 9 bases for J; bases not matched to a gene: 5. The length of the CDR3 is 11 residues. Germline V lookup: CDR1 VTNTFY, CDR2 YDVSTARD (reference sequence). The CDR3 is CATWDFRKKLF. Here the CDR3 DNA reads TGTGCCACCTGGGACTTTCGTAAGAAACTCTTT.

This clone was seen more than once but under ten times. This chain connects TRGV4 to TRGJ1 or TRGJ2. Trimming removed 0 bases from V and 12 bases from J; junction bases left unmatched: 5. Germline CDR1 reads EGSTGY; CDR2 reads YDSYTSSV. The CDR3 length is 11 residues. CDR3 amino acids: CATWDGLGKLF. The DNA for the CDR3 is TGTGCCACCTGGGATGGGCTGGGGAAACTCTTT.